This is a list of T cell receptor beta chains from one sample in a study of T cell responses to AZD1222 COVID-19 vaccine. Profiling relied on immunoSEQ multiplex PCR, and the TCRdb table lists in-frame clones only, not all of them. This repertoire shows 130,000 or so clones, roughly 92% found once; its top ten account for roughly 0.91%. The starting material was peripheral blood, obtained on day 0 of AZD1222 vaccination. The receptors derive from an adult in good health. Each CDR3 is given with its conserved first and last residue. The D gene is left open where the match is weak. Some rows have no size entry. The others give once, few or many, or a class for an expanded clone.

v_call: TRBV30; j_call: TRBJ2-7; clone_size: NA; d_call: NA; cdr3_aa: CAWRVTSYEQYF; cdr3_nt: TGTGCCTGGAGGGTTACCAGCTACGAGCAGTACTTC
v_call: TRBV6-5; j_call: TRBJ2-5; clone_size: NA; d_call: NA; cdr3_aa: CASSYGPRGGQETQYF; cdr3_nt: TGTGCCAGCAGCTACGGGCCCAGGGGCGGCCAAGAGACCCAGTACTTC
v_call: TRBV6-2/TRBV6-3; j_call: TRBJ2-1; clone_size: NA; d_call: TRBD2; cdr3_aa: CASSPTGLAGGHLEQFF; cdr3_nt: TGTGCCAGCAGTCCCACAGGACTAGCGGGGGGGCACCTTGAGCAGTTCTTC
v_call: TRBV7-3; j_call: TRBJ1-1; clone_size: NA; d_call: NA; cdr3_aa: CASSLRGGTWENTEAFF; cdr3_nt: TGTGCCAGCAGCTTAAGAGGGGGGACATGGGAGAACACTGAAGCTTTCTTT
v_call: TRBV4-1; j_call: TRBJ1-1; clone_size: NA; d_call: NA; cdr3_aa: CASSQDLGDGTEAFF; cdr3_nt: TGCGCCAGCAGCCAAGATCTCGGGGACGGCACTGAAGCTTTCTTT
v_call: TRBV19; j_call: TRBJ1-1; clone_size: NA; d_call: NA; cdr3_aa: CASTQAGNTEAFF; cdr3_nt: TGTGCCAGTACACAGGCGGGGAACACTGAAGCTTTCTTT
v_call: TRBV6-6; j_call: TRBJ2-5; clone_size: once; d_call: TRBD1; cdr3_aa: CASSPGQGILRETQYF; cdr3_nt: TGTGCCAGCAGCCCTGGACAGGGAATATTAAGAGAGACCCAGTACTTC
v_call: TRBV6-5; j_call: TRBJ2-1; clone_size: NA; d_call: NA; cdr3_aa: CASSLGGALYNEQFF; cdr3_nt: TGTGCCAGCAGTTTAGGGGGGGCCCTCTACAATGAGCAGTTCTTC
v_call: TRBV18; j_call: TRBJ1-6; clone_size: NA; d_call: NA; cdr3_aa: CASSPGGRGNIPLHF; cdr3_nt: TGTGCCAGCTCACCAGGGGGCAGGGGAAACATCCCCCTCCACTTT
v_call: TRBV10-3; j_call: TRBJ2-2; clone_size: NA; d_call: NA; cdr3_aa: CAISESPGNTGELFF; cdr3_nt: TGTGCCATCAGTGAAAGCCCAGGGAACACCGGGGAGCTGTTTTTT
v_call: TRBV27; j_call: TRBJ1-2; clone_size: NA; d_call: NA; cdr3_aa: CASKSGSYGYTF; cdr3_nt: TGTGCCAGCAAGTCCGGTTCCTATGGCTACACCTTC
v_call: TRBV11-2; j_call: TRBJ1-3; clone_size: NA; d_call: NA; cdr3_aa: CASSFWADNTIYF; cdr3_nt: TGTGCCAGCAGCTTTTGGGCAGATAACACCATATATTTT
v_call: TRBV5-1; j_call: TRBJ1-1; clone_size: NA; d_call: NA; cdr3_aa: CASSLGPGTLNTEAFF; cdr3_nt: TGCGCCAGCAGTCTCGGACCCGGGACCTTAAACACTGAAGCTTTCTTT
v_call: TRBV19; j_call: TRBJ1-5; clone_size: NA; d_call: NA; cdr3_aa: CASSTHSGSNQPQHF; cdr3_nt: TGTGCCAGTAGTACCCACAGTGGGAGCAATCAGCCCCAGCATTTT
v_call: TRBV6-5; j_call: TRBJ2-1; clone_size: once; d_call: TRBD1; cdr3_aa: CASNPTGISYNEQFF; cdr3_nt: TGTGCCAGCAACCCGACAGGGATCTCCTACAATGAGCAGTTCTTC
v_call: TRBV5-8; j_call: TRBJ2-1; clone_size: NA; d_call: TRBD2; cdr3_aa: CASTIAGAAYNEQFF; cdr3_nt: TGTGCCAGCACTATAGCGGGGGCGGCCTACAATGAGCAGTTCTTC
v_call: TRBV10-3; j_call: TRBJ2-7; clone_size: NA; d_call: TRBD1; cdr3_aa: CAISGTGGYEQYF; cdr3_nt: TGTGCCATCAGTGGAACAGGGGGATACGAGCAGTACTTC
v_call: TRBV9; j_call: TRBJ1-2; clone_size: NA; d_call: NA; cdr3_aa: CASSLINRGYTF; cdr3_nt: TGTGCCAGCAGCCTCATTAATAGAGGCTACACCTTC
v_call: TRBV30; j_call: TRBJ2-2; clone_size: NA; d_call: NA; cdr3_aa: CAWSLPGPYGELFF; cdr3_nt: TGTGCCTGGAGCCTCCCCGGACCCTATGGGGAGCTGTTTTTT
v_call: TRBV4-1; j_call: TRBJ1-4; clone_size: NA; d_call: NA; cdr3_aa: CASSQGGPDYPGEKLFF; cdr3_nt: TGCGCCAGCAGCCAAGGGGGGCCCGACTACCCGGGGGAAAAACTGTTTTTT
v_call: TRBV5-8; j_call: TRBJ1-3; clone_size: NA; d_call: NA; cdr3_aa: CASSLRGSGNTIYF; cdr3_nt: TGTGCCAGCAGCTTGAGAGGGTCTGGAAACACCATATATTTT
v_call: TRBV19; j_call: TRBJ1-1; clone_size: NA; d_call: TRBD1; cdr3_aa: CASSIGTGSTEAFF; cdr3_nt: TGTGCCAGTAGTATTGGGACAGGGTCCACTGAAGCTTTCTTT
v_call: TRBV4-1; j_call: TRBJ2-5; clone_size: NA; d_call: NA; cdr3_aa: CASSQARIAGKRETQYF; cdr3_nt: TGCGCCAGCAGCCAAGCGAGGATAGCCGGCAAGAGAGAGACCCAGTACTTC
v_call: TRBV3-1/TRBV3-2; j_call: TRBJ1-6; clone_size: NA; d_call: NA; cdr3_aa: CASSQGQGYSPLHF; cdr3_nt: TGTGCCAGCAGCCAAGGCCAGGGATATTCACCCCTCCACTTT
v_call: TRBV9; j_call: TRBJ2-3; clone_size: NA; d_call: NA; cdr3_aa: CASSGGGDSQYF; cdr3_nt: TGTGCCAGCAGCGGGGGCGGAGATTCGCAGTATTTT
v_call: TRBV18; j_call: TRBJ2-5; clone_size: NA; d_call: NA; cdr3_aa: CASSPPAGRMETQYF; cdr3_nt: TGTGCCAGCTCACCACCGGCAGGGAGGATGGAGACCCAGTACTTC
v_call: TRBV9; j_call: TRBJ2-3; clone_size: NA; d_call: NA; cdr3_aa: CASSTETGSVTQYF; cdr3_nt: TGTGCCAGCAGCACCGAAACGGGCTCAGTTACGCAGTATTTT
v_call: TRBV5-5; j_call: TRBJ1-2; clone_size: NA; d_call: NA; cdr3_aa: CASSPGQIYGYTF; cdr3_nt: TGTGCCAGCAGCCCCGGACAAATCTATGGCTACACCTTC
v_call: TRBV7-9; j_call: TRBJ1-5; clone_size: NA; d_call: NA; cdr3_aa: CASSFPNQPQHF; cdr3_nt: TGTGCCAGCAGCTTCCCTAATCAGCCCCAGCATTTT
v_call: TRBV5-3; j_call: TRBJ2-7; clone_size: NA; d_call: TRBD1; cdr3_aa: CARSLGIFSTGQVYYEQYF; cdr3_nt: TGTGCCAGAAGCTTAGGCATCTTTTCTACCGGACAGGTTTACTACGAGCAGTACTTC
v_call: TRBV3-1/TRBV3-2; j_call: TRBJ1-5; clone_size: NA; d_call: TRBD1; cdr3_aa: CASSQGQAGGPQHF; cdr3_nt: TGTGCCAGCAGCCAGGGACAGGCCGGCGGGCCCCAGCATTTT
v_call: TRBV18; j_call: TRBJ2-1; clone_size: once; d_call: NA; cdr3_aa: CASSPQQGRYEQFF; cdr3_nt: TGTGCCAGCTCACCACAGCAGGGTCGGTATGAGCAGTTCTTC
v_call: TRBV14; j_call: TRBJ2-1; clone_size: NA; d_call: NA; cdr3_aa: CASSQSGGLYNEQFF; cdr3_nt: TGTGCCAGCAGCCAGTCAGGTGGCCTGTACAATGAGCAGTTCTTC
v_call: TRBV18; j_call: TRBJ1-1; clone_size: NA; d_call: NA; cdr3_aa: CASSLDLNTEAFF; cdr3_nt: TGTGCCAGCTCACTTGACTTGAACACTGAAGCTTTCTTT
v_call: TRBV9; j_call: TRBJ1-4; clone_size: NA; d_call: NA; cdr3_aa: CASSSRGMDEKLFF; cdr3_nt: TGTGCCAGCAGCTCGCGGGGCATGGATGAAAAACTGTTTTTT
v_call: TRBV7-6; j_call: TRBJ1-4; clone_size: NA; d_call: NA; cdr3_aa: CASSLLPRGTNEKLFF; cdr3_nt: TGTGCCAGCAGCTTACTACCGAGGGGAACTAATGAAAAACTGTTTTTT
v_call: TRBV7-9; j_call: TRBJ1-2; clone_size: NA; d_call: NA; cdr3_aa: CASSRKRTADTYGYTF; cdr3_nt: TGTGCCAGCAGCCGAAAACGGACCGCTGATACCTATGGCTACACCTTC
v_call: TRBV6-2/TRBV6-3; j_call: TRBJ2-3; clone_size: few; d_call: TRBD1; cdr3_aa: CASSRPAGTGTDTQYF; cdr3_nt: TGTGCCAGCAGTCGACCAGCAGGGACAGGTACAGATACGCAGTATTTT
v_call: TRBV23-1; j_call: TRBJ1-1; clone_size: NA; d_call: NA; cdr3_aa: CASSQAFWRTEAFF; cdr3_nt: TGCGCCAGCAGTCAGGCCTTTTGGAGAACTGAAGCTTTCTTT
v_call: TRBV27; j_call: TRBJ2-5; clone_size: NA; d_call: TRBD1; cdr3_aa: CASRGTGELQETQYF; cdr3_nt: TGTGCCAGCAGAGGGACAGGGGAGCTTCAAGAGACCCAGTACTTC
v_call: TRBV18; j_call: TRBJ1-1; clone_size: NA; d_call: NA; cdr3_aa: CASSPSTDPGTEAFF; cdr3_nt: TGTGCCAGCTCACCCTCGACAGACCCTGGGACTGAAGCTTTCTTT
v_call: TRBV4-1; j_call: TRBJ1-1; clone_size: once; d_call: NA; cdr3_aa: CASSQALDLTEAFF; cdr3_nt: TGCGCCAGCAGCCAAGCCCTCGACTTGACTGAAGCTTTCTTT
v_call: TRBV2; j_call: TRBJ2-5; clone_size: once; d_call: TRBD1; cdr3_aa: CASSEGTGRGETQYF; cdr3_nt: TGTGCCAGCAGTGAGGGGACAGGGCGTGGGGAGACCCAGTACTTC
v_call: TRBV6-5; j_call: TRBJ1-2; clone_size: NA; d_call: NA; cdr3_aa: CASSSQNYGYTF; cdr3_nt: TGTGCCAGCAGTTCCCAGAACTATGGCTACACCTTC
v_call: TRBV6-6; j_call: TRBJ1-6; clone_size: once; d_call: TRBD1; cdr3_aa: CASSAGGNSPLHF; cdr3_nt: TGTGCCAGCAGTGCAGGGGGGAATTCACCCCTCCACTTT
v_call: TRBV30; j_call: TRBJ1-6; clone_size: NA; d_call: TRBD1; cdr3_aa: CAWSPGQVLPRNSPLHF; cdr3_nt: TGTGCCTGGTCCCCGGGACAGGTTCTTCCGAGGAATTCACCCCTCCACTTT
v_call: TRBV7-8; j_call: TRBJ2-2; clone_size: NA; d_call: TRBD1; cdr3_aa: CASSLVGTGQGIDTGELFF; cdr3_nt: TGTGCCAGCAGCTTAGTCGGGACGGGACAGGGAATCGACACCGGGGAGCTGTTTTTT
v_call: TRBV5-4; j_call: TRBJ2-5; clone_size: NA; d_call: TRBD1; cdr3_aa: CASSLRQGETQYF; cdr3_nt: TGTGCCAGCAGCTTAAGACAGGGAGAGACCCAGTACTTC
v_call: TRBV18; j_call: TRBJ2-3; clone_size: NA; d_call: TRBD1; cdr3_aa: CASSPRGAGTGADTQYF; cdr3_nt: TGTGCCAGCTCACCACGGGGAGCCGGGACAGGGGCAGATACGCAGTATTTT
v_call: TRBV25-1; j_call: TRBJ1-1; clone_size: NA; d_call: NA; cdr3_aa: CASSETMNTEAFF; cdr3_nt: TGTGCCAGCAGTGAAACAATGAACACTGAAGCTTTCTTT
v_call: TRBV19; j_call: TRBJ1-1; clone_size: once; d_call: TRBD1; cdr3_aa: CASSGTGIKTAFF; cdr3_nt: TGTGCCAGTTCCGGGACAGGGATTAAGACAGCTTTCTTT
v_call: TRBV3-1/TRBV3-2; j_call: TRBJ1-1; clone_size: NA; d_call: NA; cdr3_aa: CASSYRRNTEAFF; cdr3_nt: TGTGCCAGCAGCTACAGGAGGAACACTGAAGCTTTCTTT